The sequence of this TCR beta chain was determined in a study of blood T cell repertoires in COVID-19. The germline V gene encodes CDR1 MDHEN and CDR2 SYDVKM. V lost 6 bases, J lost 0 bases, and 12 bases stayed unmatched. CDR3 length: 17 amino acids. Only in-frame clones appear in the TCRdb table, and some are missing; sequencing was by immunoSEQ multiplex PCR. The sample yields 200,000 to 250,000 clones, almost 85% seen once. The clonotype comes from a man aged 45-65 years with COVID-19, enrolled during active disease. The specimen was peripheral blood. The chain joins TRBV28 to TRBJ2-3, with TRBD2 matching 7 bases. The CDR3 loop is CASSLTPLAASTDTQYF. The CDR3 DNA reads TGTGCCAGCAGCTTGACCCCCCTAGCGGCTAGCACAGATACGCAGTATTTT.